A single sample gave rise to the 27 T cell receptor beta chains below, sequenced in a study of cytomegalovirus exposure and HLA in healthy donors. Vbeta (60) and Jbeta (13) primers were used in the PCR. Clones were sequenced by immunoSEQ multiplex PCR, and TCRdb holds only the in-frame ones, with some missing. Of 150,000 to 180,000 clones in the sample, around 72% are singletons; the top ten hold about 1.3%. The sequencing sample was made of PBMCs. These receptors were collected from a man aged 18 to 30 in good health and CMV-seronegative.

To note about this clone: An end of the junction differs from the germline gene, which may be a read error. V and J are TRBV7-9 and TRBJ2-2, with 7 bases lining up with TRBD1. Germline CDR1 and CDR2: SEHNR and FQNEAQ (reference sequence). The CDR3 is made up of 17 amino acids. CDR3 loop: CSSSPPFRQGISGELFF. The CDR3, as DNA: TGTTCCAGCAGCCCTCCCTTCAGACAGGGTATATCCGGGGAGCTGTTTTTT. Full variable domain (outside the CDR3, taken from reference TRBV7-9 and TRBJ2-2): DTGVSQNPRHKITKRGQNVTFRCDPISEHNRLYWYRQTLGQGPEFLTYFQNEAQLEKSRLLSDRFSAERPKGSFSTLEIQRTEQGDSAMYLCSSSPPFRQGISGELFFGEGSRLTVL.

The CDR3 protein is CASSSGGQNYGYTF. The CDR3, as DNA: TGCGCCAGCTCATCCGGGGGACAGAACTATGGCTACACCTTC. This sequence joins TRBV5-1 and TRBJ1-2; 7 bases are shared with TRBD1. V was pared by 7 bases and J by 2 bases, with 8 bases of the junction left unmatched. CDR1 is SGHRS and CDR2 is YFSETQ in the germline V gene. The CDR3 spans 14 residues.

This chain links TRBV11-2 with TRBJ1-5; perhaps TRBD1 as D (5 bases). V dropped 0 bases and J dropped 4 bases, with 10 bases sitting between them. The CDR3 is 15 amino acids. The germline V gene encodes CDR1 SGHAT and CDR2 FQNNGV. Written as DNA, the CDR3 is TGTGCCAGCAGCTTAGAGGGACTCGGGAATCAGCCCCAGCATTTT. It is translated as CASSLEGLGNQPQHF. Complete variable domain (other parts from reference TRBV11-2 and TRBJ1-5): EAGVAQSPRYKIIEKRQSVAFWCNPISGHATLYWYQQILGQGPKLLIQFQNNGVVDDSQLPKDRFSAERLKGVDSTLKIQPAKLEDSAVYLCASSLEGLGNQPQHFGDGTRLSIL.

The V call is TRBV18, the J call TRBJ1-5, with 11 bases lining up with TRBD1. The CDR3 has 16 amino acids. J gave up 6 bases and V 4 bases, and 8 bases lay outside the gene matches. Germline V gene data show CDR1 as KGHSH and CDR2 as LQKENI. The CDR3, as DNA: TGTGCCAGCTCACTCGACCGGGACAGGGGGACTCAGCCCCAGCATTTT. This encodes CASSLDRDRGTQPQHF.

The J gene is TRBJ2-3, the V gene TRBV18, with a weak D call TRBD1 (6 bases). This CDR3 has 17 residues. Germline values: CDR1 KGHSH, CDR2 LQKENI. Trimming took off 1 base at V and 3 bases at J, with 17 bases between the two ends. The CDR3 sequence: CASSPRQGIMLTDTQYF. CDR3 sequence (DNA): TGTGCCAGCTCACCACGGCAGGGGATTATGCTGACAGATACGCAGTATTTT.

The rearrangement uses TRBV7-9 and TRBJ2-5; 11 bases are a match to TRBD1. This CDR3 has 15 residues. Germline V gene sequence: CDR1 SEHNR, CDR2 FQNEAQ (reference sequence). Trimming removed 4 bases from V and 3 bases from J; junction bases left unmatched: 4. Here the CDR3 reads CASSSGGQGEETQYF. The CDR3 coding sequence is TGTGCCAGCAGCTCCGGGGGACAGGGGGAAGAGACCCAGTACTTC.

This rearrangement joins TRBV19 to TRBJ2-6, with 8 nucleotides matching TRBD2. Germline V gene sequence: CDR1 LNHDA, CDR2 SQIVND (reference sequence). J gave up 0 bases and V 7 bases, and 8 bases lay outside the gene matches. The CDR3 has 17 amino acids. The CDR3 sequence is CASKSAGESSGANVLTF. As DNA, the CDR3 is TGTGCCAGTAAGTCAGCGGGAGAAAGCTCTGGGGCCAACGTCCTGACTTTC.

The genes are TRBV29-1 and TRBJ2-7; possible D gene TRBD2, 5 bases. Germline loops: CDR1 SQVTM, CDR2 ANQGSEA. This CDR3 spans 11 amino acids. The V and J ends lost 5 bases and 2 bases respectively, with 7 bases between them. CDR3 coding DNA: TGCAGCGTTACAGCGGCCTACGAGCAGTACTTC. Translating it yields CSVTAAYEQYF.

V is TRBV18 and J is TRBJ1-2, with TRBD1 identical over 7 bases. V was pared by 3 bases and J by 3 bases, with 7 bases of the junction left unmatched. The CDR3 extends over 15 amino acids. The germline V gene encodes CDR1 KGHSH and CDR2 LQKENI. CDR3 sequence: CASSPGMGQHYGYTF. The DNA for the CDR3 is TGTGCCAGCTCACCTGGAATGGGACAGCACTATGGCTACACCTTC. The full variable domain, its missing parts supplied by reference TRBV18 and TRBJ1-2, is NAGVMQNPRHLVRRRGQEARLRCSPMKGHSHVYWYRQLPEEGLKFMVYLQKENIIDESGMPKERFSAEFPKEGPSILRIQQVVRGDSAAYFCASSPGMGQHYGYTFGSGTRLTVV.

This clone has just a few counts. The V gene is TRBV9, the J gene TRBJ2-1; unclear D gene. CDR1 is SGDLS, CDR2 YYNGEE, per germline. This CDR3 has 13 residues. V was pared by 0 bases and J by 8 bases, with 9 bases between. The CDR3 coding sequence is TGTGCCAGCAGCGTAGGTTGGGCCCATGAGCAGTTCTTC. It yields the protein CASSVGWAHEQFF.

CDR3 protein: CASSDRPLTDNQWDGYTF. CDR3 sequence (DNA): TGTGCCAGCAGTGACCGGCCGTTAACAGACAACCAATGGGATGGCTACACCTTC. This sequence joins TRBV6-1 and TRBJ1-2; D is unresolved. There are 18 residues in the CDR3. The V end lost 3 bases, the J end lost 6 bases, and 26 bases lay between the germline ends. Germline V CDR1 and CDR2: MNHNS, SASEGT.

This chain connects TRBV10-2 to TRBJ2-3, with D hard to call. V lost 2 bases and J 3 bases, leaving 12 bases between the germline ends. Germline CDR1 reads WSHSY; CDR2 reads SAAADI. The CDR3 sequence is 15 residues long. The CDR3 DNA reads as TGCGCCAGCAGTGAGCTGACTGATAGTACAGATACGCAGTATTTT. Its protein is CASSELTDSTDTQYF.

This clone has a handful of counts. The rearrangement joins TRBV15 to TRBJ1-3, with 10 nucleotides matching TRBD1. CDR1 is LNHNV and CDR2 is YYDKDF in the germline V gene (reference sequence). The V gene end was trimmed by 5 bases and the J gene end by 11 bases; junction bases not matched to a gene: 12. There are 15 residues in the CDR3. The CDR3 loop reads CATSGTRTGGYSIYF. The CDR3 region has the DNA TGTGCCACCAGCGGAACCCGGACAGGGGGGTACTCCATATATTTT.

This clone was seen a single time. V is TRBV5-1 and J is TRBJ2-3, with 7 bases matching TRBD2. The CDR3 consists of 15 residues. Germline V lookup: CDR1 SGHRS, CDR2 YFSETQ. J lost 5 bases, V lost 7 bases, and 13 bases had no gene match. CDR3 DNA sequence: TGCGCCAGCCTCCCCCTTGCGGGAGATTTAGATACGCAGTATTTT. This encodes CASLPLAGDLDTQYF.

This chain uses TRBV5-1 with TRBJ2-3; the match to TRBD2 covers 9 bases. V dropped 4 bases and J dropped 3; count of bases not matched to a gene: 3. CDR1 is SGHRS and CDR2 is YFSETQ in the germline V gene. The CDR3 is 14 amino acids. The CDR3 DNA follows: TGCGCCAGCAGCCCAGGACTAGCGACAGATACGCAGTATTTT. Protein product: CASSPGLATDTQYF.

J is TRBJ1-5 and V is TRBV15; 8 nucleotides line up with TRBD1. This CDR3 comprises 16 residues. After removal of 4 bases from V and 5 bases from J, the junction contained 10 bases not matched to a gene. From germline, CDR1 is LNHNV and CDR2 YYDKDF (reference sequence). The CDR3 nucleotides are TGTGCCACCAGCACTGACGGACAGGGCTTCTATCAGCCCCAGCATTTT. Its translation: CATSTDGQGFYQPQHF.

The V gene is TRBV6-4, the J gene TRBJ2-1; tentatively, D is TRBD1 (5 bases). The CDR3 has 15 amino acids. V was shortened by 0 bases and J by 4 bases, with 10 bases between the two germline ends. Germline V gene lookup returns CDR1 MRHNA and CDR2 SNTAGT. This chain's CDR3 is CASSDSNQGYNEQFF. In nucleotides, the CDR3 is TGTGCCAGCAGTGACTCGAATCAGGGATACAATGAGCAGTTCTTC.

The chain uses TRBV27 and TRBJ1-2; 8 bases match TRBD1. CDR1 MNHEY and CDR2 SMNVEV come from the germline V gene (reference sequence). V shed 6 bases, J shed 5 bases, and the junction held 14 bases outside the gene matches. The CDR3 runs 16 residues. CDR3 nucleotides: TGTGCCAGCAGGACCACGACACAGGGGGTAGGGTATGGCTACACCTTC. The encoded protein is CASRTTTQGVGYGYTF.

CDR3: CASGTRSYEQYF. DNA for the CDR3: TGTGCCAGCGGGACTCGCTCCTACGAGCAGTACTTC. The rearrangement uses TRBV6-6 and TRBJ2-7; the D gene is possibly TRBD2 (6 bases). CDR3 size: 12 residues. Germline CDR1 MNHNY, CDR2 SVGAGI (reference sequence). Trimming removed 8 bases from V and 0 bases from J, with 8 bases in between.

CDR3 sequence reads: CASTPPGDFSGNTIYF. CDR3 bases: TGTGCCAGCACCCCCCCGGGAGACTTCTCTGGAAACACCATATATTTT. This rearrangement joins TRBV21-1 to TRBJ1-3. TRBV21-1 is classified as a pseudogene. The CDR3 runs to 16 residues.

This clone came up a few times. The CDR3 DNA is TGTGCCAGCAGCTTAGGAGGGAGTGGTTACGAGCAGTACTTC. This translates into CASSLGGSGYEQYF. J is TRBJ2-7 and V is TRBV7-8; possibly TRBD2 for D (5 bases). Trimming took off 1 base at V and 4 bases at J, with 11 bases between the two ends. The length of the CDR3 is 14 residues. Germline V CDR1 and CDR2: SGHVS, FQNEAQ.

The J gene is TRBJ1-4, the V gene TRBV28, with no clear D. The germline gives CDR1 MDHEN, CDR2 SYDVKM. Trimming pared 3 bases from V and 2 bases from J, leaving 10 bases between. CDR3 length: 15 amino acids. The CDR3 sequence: CASSFSPNTNEKLFF. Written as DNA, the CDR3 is TGTGCCAGCAGTTTCTCGCCTAACACTAATGAAAAACTGTTTTTT.

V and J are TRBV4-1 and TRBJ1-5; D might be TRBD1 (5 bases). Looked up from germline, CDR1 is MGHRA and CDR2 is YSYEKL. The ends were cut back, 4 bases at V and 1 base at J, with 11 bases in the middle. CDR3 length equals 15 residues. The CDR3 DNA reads TGCGCCAGCAGCCTTTCGACAGTAAGCAATCAGCCCCAGCATTTT. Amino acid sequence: CASSLSTVSNQPQHF.

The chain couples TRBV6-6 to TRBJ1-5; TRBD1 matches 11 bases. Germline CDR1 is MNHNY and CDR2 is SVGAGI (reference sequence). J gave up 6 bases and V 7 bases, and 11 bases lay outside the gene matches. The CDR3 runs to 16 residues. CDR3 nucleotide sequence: TGTGCCAGCAACTGGGGGGGACAGGGGGATGGTCAGCCCCAGCATTTT. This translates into CASNWGGQGDGQPQHF.

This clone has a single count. This CDR3 reads CASNRDAGNTIYF. CDR3 nucleotides: TGTGCCAGCAACAGGGACGCTGGAAACACCATATATTTT. V gene TRBV6-6 combines with J gene TRBJ1-3; a possible D gene is TRBD1 (6 bases). The germline V and J ends were trimmed by 7 bases and 2 bases, with 9 bases remaining between them. This CDR3 comprises 13 residues. Germline V gives CDR1 MNHNY, CDR2 SVGAGI (reference sequence).

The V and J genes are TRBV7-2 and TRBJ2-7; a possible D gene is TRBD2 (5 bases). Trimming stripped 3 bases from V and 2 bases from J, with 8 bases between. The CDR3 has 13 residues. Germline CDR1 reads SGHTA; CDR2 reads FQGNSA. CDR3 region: CASSLTGTYEQYF. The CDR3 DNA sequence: TGTGCCAGCAGCTTGACGGGAACCTACGAGCAGTACTTC. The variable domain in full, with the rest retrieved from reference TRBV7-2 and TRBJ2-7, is GAGVSQSPSNKVTEKGKDVELRCDPISGHTALYWYRQSLGQGLEFLIYFQGNSAPDKSGLPSDRFSAERTGGSVSTLTIQRTQQEDSAVYLCASSLTGTYEQYFGPGTRLTVT.

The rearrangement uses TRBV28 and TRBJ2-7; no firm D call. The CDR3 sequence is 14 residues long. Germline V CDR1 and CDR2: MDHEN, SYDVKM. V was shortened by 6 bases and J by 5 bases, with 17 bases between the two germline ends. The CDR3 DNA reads TGTGCCAGCAGCCAAGCGCGGCTTTCCCACGAGCAGTACTTC. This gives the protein CASSQARLSHEQYF.